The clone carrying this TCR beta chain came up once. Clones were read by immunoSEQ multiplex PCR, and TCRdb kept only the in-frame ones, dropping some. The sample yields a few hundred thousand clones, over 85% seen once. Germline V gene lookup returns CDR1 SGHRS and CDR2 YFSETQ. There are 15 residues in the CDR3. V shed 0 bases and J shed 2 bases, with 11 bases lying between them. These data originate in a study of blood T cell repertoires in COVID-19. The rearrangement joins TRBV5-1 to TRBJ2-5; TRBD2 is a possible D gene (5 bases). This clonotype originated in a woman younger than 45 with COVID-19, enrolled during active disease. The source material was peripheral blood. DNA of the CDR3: TGCGCCAGCAGCTTGGCGCTAGCTGGGCAAGAGACCCAGTACTTC. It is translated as CASSLALAGQETQYF.